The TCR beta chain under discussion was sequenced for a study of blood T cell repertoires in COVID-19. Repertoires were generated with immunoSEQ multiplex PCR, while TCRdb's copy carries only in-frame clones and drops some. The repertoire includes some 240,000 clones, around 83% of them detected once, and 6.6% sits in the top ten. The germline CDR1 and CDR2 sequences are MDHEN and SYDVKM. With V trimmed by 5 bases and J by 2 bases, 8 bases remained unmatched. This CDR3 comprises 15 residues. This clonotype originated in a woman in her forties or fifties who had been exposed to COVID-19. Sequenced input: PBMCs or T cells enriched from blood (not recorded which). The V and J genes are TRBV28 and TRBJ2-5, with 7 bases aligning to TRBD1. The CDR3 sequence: CASSPVGTAQETQYF. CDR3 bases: TGTGCCAGCAGTCCCGTAGGGACAGCACAAGAGACCCAGTACTTC.